The source of this T cell receptor beta chain is a study of response to subunit inactivated influenza vaccine. Whole-study results and caveats: With each seasonal influenza vaccination, the authors suggested, few new T cells are recruited.

TCRdb used MiXCR to reprocess the RT-PCR reads, holding one entry per CDR3 protein. Counted here are 250,000 to 350,000 distinct CDR3 sequences, around 20% occurring once; the ten biggest clones make up approximately 10%. This clonotype was found a few times. What it binds is unknown. This CDR3 is 14 amino acids long. The V end lost 5 bases, the J end lost 8 bases, and 18 bases lay between the germline ends. Germline loops: CDR1 SGHTA, CDR2 FQGNSA. The sequenced sample was PBMCs from blood, obtained less than 22 months after vaccination. The chain has TRBV7-2 and TRBJ1-2; possible D gene TRBD1, 5 bases. The sequence derives from a man aged 50 to 69 who received an inactivated influenza vaccine. In DNA form, the CDR3 reads TGTGCCAGCAGCCAGACCCCGGACACTAAGGGCTACACCTTC. This encodes CASSQTPDTKGYTF.